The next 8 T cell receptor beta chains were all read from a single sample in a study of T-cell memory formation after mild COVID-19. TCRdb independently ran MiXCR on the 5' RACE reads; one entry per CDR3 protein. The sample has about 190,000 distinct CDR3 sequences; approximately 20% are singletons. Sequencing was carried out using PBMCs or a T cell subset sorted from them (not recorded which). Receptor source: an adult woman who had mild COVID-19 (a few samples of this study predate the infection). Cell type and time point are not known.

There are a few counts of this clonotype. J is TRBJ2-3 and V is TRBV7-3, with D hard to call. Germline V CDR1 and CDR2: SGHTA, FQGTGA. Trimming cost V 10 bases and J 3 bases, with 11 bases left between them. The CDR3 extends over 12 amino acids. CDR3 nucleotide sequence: TGTGCCACCCAGAGCCGAACAGATACGCAGTATTTT. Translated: CATQSRTDTQYF.

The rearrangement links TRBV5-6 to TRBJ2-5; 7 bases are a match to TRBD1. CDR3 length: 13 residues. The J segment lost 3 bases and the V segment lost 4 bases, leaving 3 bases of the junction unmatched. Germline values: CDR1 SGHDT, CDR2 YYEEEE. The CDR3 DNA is TGTGCCAGCAGCCGACAGGGAGAAGAGACCCAGTACTTC. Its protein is CASSRQGEETQYF.

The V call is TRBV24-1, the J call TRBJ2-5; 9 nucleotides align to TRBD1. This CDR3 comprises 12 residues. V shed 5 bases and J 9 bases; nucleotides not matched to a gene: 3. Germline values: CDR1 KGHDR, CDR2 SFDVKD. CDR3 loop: CATSGGTGPQYF. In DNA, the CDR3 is TGTGCCACCAGTGGCGGGACAGGGCCCCAGTACTTC.

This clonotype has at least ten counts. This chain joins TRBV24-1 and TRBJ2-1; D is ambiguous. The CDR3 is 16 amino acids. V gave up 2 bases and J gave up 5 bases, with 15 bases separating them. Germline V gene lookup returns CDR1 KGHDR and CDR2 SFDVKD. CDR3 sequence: CATSDSTWQQNNEQFF. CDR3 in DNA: TGTGCCACCAGTGATTCAACCTGGCAGCAGAACAATGAGCAGTTCTTC.

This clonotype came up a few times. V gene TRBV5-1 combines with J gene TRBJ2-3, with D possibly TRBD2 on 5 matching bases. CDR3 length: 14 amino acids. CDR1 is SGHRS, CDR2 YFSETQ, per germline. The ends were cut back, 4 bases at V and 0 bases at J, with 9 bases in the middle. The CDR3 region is CASSGGPSTDTQYF. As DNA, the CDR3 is TGCGCCAGCAGCGGAGGACCTAGCACAGATACGCAGTATTTT.

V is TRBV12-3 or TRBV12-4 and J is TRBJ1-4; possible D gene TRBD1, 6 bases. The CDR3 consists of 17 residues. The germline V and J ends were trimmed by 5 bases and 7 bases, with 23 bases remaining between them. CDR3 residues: CASSPPSGAPYGEKLFF. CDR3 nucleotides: TGTGCCAGCAGTCCTCCATCGGGGGCTCCCTATGGTGAAAAACTGTTTTTT.

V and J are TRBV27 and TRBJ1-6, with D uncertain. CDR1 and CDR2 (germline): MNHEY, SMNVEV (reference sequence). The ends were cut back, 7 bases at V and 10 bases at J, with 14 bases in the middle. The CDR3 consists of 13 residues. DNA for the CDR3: TGTGCCAGCACCGCGATCGGGAGATCACCCCTCCACTTT. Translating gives CASTAIGRSPLHF.

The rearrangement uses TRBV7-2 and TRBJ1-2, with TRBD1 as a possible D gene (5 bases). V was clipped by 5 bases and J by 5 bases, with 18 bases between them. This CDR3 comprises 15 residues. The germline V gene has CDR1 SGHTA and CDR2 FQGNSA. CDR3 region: CASSDPASGLYGYTF. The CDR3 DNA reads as TGTGCCAGCAGCGATCCTGCCTCAGGGCTATATGGCTACACCTTC.